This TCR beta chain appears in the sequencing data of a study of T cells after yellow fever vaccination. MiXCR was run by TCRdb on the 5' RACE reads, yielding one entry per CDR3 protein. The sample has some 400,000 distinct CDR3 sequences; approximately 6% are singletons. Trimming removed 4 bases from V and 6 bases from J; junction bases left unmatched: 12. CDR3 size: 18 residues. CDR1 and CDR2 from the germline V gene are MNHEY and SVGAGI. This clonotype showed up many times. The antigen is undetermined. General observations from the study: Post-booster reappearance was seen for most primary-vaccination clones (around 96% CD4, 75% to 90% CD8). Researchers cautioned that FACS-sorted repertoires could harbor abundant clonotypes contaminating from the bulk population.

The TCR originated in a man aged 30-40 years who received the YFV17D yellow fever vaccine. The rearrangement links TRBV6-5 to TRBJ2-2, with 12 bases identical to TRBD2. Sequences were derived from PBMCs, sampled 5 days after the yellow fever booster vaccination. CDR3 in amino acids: CASSFPRTSGKSSGELFF. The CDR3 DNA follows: TGTGCCAGCAGTTTTCCCCGGACTAGCGGGAAAAGTTCCGGGGAGCTGTTTTTT.